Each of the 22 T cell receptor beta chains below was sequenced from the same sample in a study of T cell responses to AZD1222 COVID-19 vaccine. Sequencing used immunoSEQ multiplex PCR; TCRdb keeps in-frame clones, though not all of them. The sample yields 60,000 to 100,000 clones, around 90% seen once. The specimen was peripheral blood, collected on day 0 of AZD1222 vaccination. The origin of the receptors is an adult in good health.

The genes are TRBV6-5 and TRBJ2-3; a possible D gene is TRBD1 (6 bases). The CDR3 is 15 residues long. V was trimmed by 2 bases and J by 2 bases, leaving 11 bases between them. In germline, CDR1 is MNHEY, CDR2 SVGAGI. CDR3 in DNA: TGTGCCAGCAGTTACCCAGGGGCCAACACAGATACGCAGTATTTT. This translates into CASSYPGANTDTQYF.

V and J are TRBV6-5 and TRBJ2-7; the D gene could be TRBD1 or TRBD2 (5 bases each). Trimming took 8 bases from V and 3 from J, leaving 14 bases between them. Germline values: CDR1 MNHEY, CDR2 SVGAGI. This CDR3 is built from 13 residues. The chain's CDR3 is CASSVWGSYEQYF. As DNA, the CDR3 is TGTGCCAGCTCAGTATGGGGGAGCTACGAGCAGTACTTC.

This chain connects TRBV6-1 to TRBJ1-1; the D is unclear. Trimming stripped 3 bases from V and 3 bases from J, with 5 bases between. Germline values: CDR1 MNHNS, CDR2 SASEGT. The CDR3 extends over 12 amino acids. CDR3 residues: CASSDRYTEAFF. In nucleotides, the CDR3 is TGTGCCAGCAGTGACAGGTACACTGAAGCTTTCTTT.

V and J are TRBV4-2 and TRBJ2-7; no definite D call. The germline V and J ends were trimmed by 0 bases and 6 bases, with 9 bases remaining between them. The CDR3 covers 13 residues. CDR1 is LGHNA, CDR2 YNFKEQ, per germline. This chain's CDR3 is CASSQDQWTEQYF. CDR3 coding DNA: TGTGCCAGCAGCCAAGATCAGTGGACCGAGCAGTACTTC.

The CDR3 nucleotides read TGTGCCAGCAGCCAAGATGCAGTAAGAGTCAAAAACATTCAGTACTTC. Translating it yields CASSQDAVRVKNIQYF. This chain joins TRBV3-1 (or the pseudogene TRBV3-2) and TRBJ2-4; D remains unclear. Germline V gene data show CDR1 as LGHDT and CDR2 as YNNKEL (reference sequence). Trimming shortened V by 0 bases and J by 3 bases, and 12 bases separated the two germline ends. The CDR3 extends over 16 amino acids.

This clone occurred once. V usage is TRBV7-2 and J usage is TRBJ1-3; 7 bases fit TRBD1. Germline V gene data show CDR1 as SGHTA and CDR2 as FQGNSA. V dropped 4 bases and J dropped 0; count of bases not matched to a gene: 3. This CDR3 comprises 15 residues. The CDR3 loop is CASSSQGDSGNTIYF. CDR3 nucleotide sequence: TGTGCCAGCAGCTCCCAGGGGGACTCTGGAAACACCATATATTTT.

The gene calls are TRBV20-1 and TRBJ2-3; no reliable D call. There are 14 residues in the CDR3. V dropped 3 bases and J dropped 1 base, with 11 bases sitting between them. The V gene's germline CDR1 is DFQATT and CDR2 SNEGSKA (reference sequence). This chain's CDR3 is CSASQLTGTDTQYF. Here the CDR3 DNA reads TGCAGTGCTAGTCAATTGACTGGCACAGATACGCAGTATTTT.

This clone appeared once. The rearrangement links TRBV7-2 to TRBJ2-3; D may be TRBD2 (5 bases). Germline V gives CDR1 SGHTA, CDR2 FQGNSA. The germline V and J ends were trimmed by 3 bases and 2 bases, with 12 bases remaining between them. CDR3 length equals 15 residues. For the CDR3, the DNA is TGTGCCAGCAGCTTTATCCCTAGCCCCACAGATACGCAGTATTTT. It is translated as CASSFIPSPTDTQYF.

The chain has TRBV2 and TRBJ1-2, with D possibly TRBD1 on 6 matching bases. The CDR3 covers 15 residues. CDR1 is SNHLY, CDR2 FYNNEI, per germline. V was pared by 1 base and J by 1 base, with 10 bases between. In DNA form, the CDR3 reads TGTGCCAGCAGTGAAGGGGGGCGCGGTAACTATGGCTACACCTTC. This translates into CASSEGGRGNYGYTF. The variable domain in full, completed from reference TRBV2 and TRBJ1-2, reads EPEVTQTPSHQVTQMGQEVILRCVPISNHLYFYWYRQILGQKVEFLVSFYNNEISEKSEIFDDQFSVERPDGSNFTLKIRSTKLEDSAMYFCASSEGGRGNYGYTFGSGTRLTVV.

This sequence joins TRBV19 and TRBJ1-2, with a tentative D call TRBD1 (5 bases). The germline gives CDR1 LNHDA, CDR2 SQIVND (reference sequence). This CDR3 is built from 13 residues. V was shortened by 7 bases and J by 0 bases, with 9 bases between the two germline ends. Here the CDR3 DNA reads TGTGCCAGTAAAGACAGAACTAACTATGGCTACACCTTC. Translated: CASKDRTNYGYTF.

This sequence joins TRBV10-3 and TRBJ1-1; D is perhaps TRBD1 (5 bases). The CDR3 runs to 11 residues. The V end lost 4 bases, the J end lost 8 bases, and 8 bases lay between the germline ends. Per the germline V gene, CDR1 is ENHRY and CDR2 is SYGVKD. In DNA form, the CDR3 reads TGTGCCATCAGTGGGGGGAGAGAAGCTTTCTTT. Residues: CAISGGREAFF.

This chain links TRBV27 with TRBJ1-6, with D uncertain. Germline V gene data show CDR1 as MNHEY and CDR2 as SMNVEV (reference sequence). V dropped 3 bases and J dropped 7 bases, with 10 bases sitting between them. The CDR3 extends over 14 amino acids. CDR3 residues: CASSFRRLNSPLHF. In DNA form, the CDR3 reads TGTGCCAGCAGTTTTCGGCGGCTCAATTCACCCCTCCACTTT.

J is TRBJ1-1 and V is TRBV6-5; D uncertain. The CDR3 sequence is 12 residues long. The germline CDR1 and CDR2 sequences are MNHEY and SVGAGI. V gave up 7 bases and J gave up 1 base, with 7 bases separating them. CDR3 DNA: TGTGCCAGCAAATCTGCGAACACTGAAGCTTTCTTT. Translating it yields CASKSANTEAFF.

The CDR3 region is CASSFGTQNTIYF. The CDR3 bases are TGTGCCAGCAGCTTTGGGACCCAAAACACCATATATTTT. The chain is built from TRBV5-4 and TRBJ1-3; perhaps TRBD1 as D (5 bases). The CDR3 runs to 13 residues. V was clipped by 2 bases and J by 6 bases, with 9 bases between them. In germline, CDR1 is SGHNT, CDR2 YYREEE (reference sequence).

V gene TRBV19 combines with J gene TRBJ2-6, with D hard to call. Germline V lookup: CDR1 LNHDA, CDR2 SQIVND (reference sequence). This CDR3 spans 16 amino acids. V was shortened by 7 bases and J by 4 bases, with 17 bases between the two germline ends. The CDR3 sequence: CASTRDIRAGANVLTF. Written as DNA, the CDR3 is TGTGCCAGTACCCGTGATATAAGGGCCGGGGCCAACGTCCTGACTTTC.

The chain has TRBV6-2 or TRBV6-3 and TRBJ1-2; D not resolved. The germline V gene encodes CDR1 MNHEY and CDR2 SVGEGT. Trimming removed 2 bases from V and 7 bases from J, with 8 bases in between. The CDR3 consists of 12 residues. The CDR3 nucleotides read TGTGCCAGCAGTTACGGGCTAGGTGGCTACACCTTC. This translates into CASSYGLGGYTF.

The CDR3 loop is CASSFLGTLGEKLFF. CDR3 DNA sequence: TGTGCCAGCAGCTTTTTAGGGACTTTGGGAGAAAAACTGTTTTTT. The chain couples TRBV6-5 to TRBJ1-4, with TRBD1 as a possible D gene (5 bases). This CDR3 contains 15 residues. Per the germline V gene, CDR1 is MNHEY and CDR2 is SVGAGI. The V gene lost 6 bases and the J gene lost 8 bases, with 19 bases spanning the gap.

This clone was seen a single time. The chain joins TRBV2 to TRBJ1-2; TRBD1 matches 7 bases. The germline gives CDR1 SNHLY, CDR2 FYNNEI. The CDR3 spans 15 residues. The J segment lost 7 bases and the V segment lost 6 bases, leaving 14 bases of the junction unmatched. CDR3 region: CASRLGRAGGIGYTF. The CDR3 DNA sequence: TGTGCCAGCAGGCTTGGTCGGGCAGGGGGAATTGGCTACACCTTC.

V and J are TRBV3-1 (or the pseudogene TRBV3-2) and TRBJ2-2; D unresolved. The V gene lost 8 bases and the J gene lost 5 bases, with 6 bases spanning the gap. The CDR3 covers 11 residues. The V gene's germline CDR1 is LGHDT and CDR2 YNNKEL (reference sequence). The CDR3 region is CASARTGELFF. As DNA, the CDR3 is TGTGCCAGCGCTCGTACCGGGGAGCTGTTTTTT.

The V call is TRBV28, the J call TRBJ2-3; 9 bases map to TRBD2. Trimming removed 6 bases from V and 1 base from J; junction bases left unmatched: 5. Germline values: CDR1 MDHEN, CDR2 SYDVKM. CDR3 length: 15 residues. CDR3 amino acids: CASSKTSGGTDTQYF. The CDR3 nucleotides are TGTGCCAGCAGCAAGACTAGCGGAGGCACAGATACGCAGTATTTT.

CDR3: CASSPSTGGLTEAFF. The CDR3 coding sequence is TGTGCCAGCAGCCCCTCGACAGGGGGCTTGACTGAAGCTTTCTTT. The V call is TRBV5-4, the J call TRBJ1-1; 10 bases map to TRBD1. J was trimmed by 5 bases and V by 4 bases; bases with no gene match: 8. Germline assignment: CDR1 SGHNT and CDR2 YYREEE (reference sequence). This CDR3 is 15 amino acids long.

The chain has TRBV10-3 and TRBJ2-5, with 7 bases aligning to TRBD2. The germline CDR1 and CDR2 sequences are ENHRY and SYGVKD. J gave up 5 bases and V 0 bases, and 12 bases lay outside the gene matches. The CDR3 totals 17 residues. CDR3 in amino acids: CAISESTQGGSWETQYF. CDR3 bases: TGTGCCATCAGTGAGTCAACCCAGGGCGGGAGTTGGGAGACCCAGTACTTC.